A selection of T cell receptor beta chains follows, all from one sample in a study of response to subunit inactivated influenza vaccine. TCRdb fed the RT-PCR reads into MiXCR, producing one record per CDR3 protein. The sample lists hundreds of thousands of distinct CDR3 sequences, approximately 15% seen once, with 6% to 7% in the top ten. The sequences come from PBMCs from blood, collected 14 days before vaccination. The receptors stem from a man over 45 who received an inactivated influenza vaccine. CDR3s include the opening cysteine and the closing phenylalanine or tryptophan. Fields, in order: clone size, D gene, V gene, J gene, CDR3 protein, CDR3 DNA. The D gene is left open where the match is weak. Clone size is not always given. Where it is, it says once, few, many or a class for expanded clones.

.,.,TRBV7-3,TRBJ1-4,CASSFCASNEKLFF,TGTGCCAGCAGCTTCTGCGCAAGCAATGAAAAACTGTTTTTT
few,.,TRBV5-1,TRBJ2-2,CASSFQVEDTGELFF,TGCGCCAGCAGCTTCCAGGTAGAGGACACCGGGGAGCTGTTTTTT
few,.,TRBV12-3/TRBV12-4,TRBJ1-1,CASSSFRAEAFF,TGTGCCAGCAGTTCATTCAGGGCTGAAGCTTTCTTT
.,TRBD2,TRBV20-1,TRBJ2-2,CSASSLAGALTGELFF,TGCAGTGCTAGTAGTCTAGCGGGAGCACTCACCGGGGAGCTGTTTTTT
.,.,TRBV20-1,TRBJ1-2,CSARDDVPGSFSGYTF,TGCAGTGCTAGAGATGACGTCCCAGGGAGTTTTTCTGGCTACACCTTC
many,.,TRBV29-1,TRBJ2-1,CSVELAGEYNEQFF,TGCAGCGTTGAATTGGCTGGAGAATACAATGAGCAGTTCTTC
many,.,TRBV10-3,TRBJ2-7,CAISESRGAYEQYF,TGTGCCATCAGTGAGTCCAGGGGGGCCTACGAGCAGTACTTC
few,TRBD2,TRBV7-9,TRBJ2-1,CASSSPLTGGNGVQFF,TGTGCCAGCAGCTCACCCCTGACGGGAGGGAATGGGGTGCAGTTCTTC
.,TRBD2,TRBV20-1,TRBJ2-1,CSATSGGTLSRQFF,TGCAGTGCTACTAGCGGGGGGACCCTATCGAGGCAGTTCTTC
few,.,TRBV6-2/TRBV6-3,TRBJ2-7,CASSYGFYEQYF,TGTGCCAGCAGTTACGGTTTCTACGAGCAGTACTTC
few,TRBD1,TRBV15,TRBJ2-5,CATSRDPGQGWETQYF,TGTGCCACCAGCAGAGACCCGGGACAGGGGTGGGAGACCCAGTACTTC
few,.,TRBV3-1,TRBJ2-7,CASSHGTTYEQYF,TGTGCCAGCAGCCACGGGACCACCTACGAGCAGTACTTC
.,TRBD1,TRBV6-2/TRBV6-3,TRBJ2-7,CASSTWTGNEQYF,TGTGCCAGCAGTACGTGGACAGGGAACGAGCAGTACTTC
.,.,TRBV20-1,TRBJ1-2,CSAGGGVGYGYTF,TGCAGTGCTGGGGGGGGGGTAGGGTATGGCTACACCTTC
.,.,TRBV6-2/TRBV6-3,TRBJ2-7,CASSATWGAWLYEQYF,TGTGCCAGCAGTGCGACCTGGGGCGCCTGGCTCTACGAGCAGTACTTC
.,.,TRBV7-3,TRBJ2-7,CASSLRGGNEQYF,TGTGCCAGCAGCTTGAGGGGGGGCAACGAGCAGTACTTC
few,.,TRBV6-5,TRBJ2-2,CASSYSTVYTGELFF,TGTGCCAGCAGTTACTCGACAGTATACACCGGGGAGCTGTTTTTT
.,.,TRBV19,TRBJ2-2,CATSPSNANTGELFF,TGTGCCACATCACCCTCGAACGCGAACACCGGGGAGCTGTTTTTT
.,.,TRBV7-2,TRBJ1-5,CASTEMGDQPQHF,TGTGCCAGCACTGAGATGGGCGATCAGCCCCAGCATTTT
.,.,TRBV7-2,TRBJ2-1,CASSLGVYLYNEQFF,TGTGCCAGCAGCTTAGGGGTCTACTTGTACAATGAGCAGTTCTTC
many,TRBD2,TRBV5-5,TRBJ2-4,CASSFLAGDSAKNIQYF,TGTGCCAGCAGCTTTCTAGCGGGGGACTCAGCCAAAAACATTCAGTACTTC
.,.,TRBV5-1,TRBJ2-3,CASSHGHTDTQYF,TGCGCCAGCAGCCACGGACACACAGATACGCAGTATTTT
.,TRBD1,TRBV6-2/TRBV6-3,TRBJ2-5,CASSRTHRGRTRQETQYF,TGTGCCAGCAGCCGAACTCACAGGGGGCGGACCCGTCAAGAGACCCAGTACTTC
.,.,TRBV25-1,TRBJ2-1,CASSDPDGTLYNEQFF,TGTGCCAGCAGTGACCCGGACGGTACTCTATACAATGAGCAGTTCTTC
.,TRBD2,TRBV20-1,TRBJ2-7,CSASSLRSGWREAYEQYF,TGCAGTGCTAGCTCCCTACGATCGGGTTGGCGGGAGGCCTACGAGCAGTACTTC
.,.,TRBV5-1,TRBJ2-3,CASSPWGPSTDTQYF,TGCGCCAGCAGCCCTTGGGGCCCAAGCACAGATACGCAGTATTTT
few,TRBD1,TRBV9,TRBJ2-1,CASSVATSGTGQGAGEQFF,TGTGCCAGCAGCGTAGCTACTAGCGGGACGGGACAGGGGGCAGGTGAGCAGTTCTTC
few,.,TRBV9,TRBJ2-3,CASSVPQRGATDTQYF,TGTGCCAGCAGCGTACCACAACGGGGGGCCACAGATACGCAGTATTTT
.,TRBD1,TRBV20-1,TRBJ1-6,CSARVTGGYFSYNSPLHF,TGCAGTGCTAGAGTGACAGGGGGCTATTTTTCCTATAATTCACCCCTCCACTTT
.,.,TRBV2,TRBJ2-7,CASSDAGRRTYEQYF,TGTGCCAGCAGTGACGCTGGCAGGCGGACCTACGAGCAGTACTTC
few,.,TRBV7-8,TRBJ1-2,CASSSTASYGYTF,TGTGCCAGCAGCTCGACAGCTTCCTATGGCTACACCTTC
.,TRBD2,TRBV24-1,TRBJ2-7,CATRGLGSDEQYF,TGTGCCACCAGAGGACTAGGATCTGACGAGCAGTACTTC
.,TRBD2,TRBV25-1,TRBJ2-7,CASIHLGLAGDEQYF,TGTGCCAGCATTCACCTTGGGCTAGCGGGGGACGAGCAGTACTTC
few,.,TRBV2,TRBJ1-6,CASSDGYSSYNSPLHF,TGTGCCAGCAGTGACGGCTATAGCTCCTATAATTCACCCCTCCACTTT
few,TRBD2,TRBV7-2,TRBJ2-1,CASVTSGRMGGEQFF,TGTGCCAGCGTCACTAGCGGGAGAATGGGGGGTGAGCAGTTCTTC
.,.,TRBV20-1,TRBJ2-5,CSVGKVPQETQYF,TGCAGTGTTGGTAAAGTCCCTCAAGAGACCCAGTACTTC
.,TRBD2,TRBV28,TRBJ2-1,CASSFSTSGDSSSYNEQFF,TGTGCCAGCAGTTTCTCGACTAGCGGGGACTCGAGCTCCTACAATGAGCAGTTCTTC
few,.,TRBV5-1,TRBJ1-1,CASSPMMDKNTEAFF,TGCGCCAGCAGCCCAATGATGGACAAGAACACTGAAGCTTTCTTT
few,TRBD1,TRBV7-8,TRBJ1-1,CASSYGTGGVNTEAFF,TGTGCCAGCAGCTACGGGACAGGGGGTGTGAACACTGAAGCTTTCTTT
.,.,TRBV7-2,TRBJ2-4,CASSPQGGRNIQYF,TGTGCCAGCAGCCCCCAGGGGGGTAGAAACATTCAGTACTTC
few,.,TRBV7-9,TRBJ2-5,CASSLDHIPYQETQYF,TGTGCCAGCAGCCTGGACCATATACCGTACCAAGAGACCCAGTACTTC
.,.,TRBV11-1,TRBJ2-1,CASSFPQGTQWGNNEQFF,TGTGCCAGCAGCTTCCCTCAAGGGACACAATGGGGGAACAATGAGCAGTTCTTC
many,.,TRBV21-1,TRBJ2-2,CASSKSGDTGEGELFF,TGTGCCAGCAGCAAATCAGGGGATACAGGGGAGGGGGAGCTGTTTTTT
.,.,TRBV6-5,TRBJ1-1,CASVGQHTEAFF,TGTGCCAGTGTTGGGCAGCACACTGAAGCTTTCTTT
.,TRBD2,TRBV6-5,TRBJ2-3,CASSYRGLAGGHQTDTQYF,TGTGCCAGCAGTTACAGGGGACTAGCGGGGGGGCATCAAACAGATACGCAGTATTTT
.,.,TRBV11-1,TRBJ2-7,CASSLGLSCYEQYF,TGTGCCAGCAGCTTGGGGCTCAGCTGCTACGAGCAGTACTTC
few,.,TRBV15,TRBJ1-3,CATSRDLGYSGNTIYF,TGTGCCACCAGCAGAGATCTGGGATACTCTGGAAACACCATATATTTT
few,.,TRBV29-1,TRBJ2-7,CSTRTIDGTGYEQYF,TGCAGCACCAGAACTATCGATGGAACGGGCTACGAGCAGTACTTC
many,TRBD1,TRBV3-1,TRBJ2-1,CASSQDGDRGAYNEQFF,TGTGCCAGCAGCCAAGATGGGGACAGAGGAGCCTACAATGAGCAGTTCTTC
.,TRBD2,TRBV5-1,TRBJ2-7,CASSTSGSYEQYF,TGCGCCAGCAGTACTAGCGGGAGTTACGAGCAGTACTTC
few,.,TRBV18,TRBJ2-7,CASSPPAGSGEQYF,TGTGCCAGCTCACCACCGGCGGGAAGCGGCGAGCAGTACTTC
.,.,TRBV18,TRBJ2-3,CASSPPSVDTQYF,TGTGCCAGCTCACCACCCTCGGTAGATACGCAGTATTTT
.,.,TRBV20-1,TRBJ2-5,CSARGGSQETQYF,TGCAGTGCTAGAGGGGGCAGTCAAGAGACCCAGTACTTC
many,.,TRBV7-8,TRBJ2-1,CASSLVLSYNEQFF,TGTGCCAGCAGCTTAGTTTTATCCTACAATGAGCAGTTCTTC